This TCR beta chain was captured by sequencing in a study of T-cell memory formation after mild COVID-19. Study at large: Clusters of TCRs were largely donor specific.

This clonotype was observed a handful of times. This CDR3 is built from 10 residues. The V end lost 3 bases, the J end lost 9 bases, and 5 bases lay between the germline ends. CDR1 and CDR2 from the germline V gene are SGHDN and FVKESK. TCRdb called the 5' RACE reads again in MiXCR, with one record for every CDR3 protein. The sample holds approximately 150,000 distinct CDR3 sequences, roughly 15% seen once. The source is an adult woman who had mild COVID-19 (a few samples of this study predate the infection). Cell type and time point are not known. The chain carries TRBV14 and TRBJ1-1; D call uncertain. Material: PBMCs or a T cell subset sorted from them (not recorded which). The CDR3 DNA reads TGTGCCAGCAGCCAGTTCAAAGCTTTCTTT. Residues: CASSQFKAFF.